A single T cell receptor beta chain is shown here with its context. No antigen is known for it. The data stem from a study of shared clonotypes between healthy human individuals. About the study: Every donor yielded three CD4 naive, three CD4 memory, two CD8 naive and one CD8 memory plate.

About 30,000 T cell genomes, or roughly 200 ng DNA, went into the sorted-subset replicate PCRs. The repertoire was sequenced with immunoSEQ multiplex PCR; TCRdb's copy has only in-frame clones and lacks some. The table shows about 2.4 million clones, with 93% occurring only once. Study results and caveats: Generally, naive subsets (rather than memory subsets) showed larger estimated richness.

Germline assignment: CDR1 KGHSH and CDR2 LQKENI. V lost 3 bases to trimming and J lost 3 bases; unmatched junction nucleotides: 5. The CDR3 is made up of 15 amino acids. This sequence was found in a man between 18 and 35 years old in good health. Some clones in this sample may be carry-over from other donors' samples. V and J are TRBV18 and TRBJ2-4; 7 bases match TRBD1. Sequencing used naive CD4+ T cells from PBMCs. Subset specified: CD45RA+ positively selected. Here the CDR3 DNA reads TGTGCCAGCTCACCGACAGGGTTGGACAAAAACATTCAGTACTTC. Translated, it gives CASSPTGLDKNIQYF. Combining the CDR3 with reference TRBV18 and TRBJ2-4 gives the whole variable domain NAGVMQNPRHLVRRRGQEARLRCSPMKGHSHVYWYRQLPEEGLKFMVYLQKENIIDESGMPKERFSAEFPKEGPSILRIQQVVRGDSAAYFCASSPTGLDKNIQYFGAGTRLSVL.